A selection of T cell receptor beta chains follows, all from one sample in a study of T cell responses to AZD1222 COVID-19 vaccine. Here immunoSEQ multiplex PCR was the method, and the copy in TCRdb shows in-frame clones only, minus some. The table has 150,000 or so clones, 80% to 90% seen once. Sequenced material: peripheral blood, taken on day 0 of MenACWY control vaccination. All receptors derive from an adult in good health. CDR3s leave out the opening cysteine and the closing phenylalanine or tryptophan. Each record gives: V gene, J gene, CDR3 protein.

>TRBV2|TRBJ1-2
ASSGPGGPNYGYT
>TRBV6-5|TRBJ1-4
ASGLGTGGNEKLF
>TRBV15|TRBJ1-4
ATSRDRQGGRLF
>TRBV7-9|TRBJ1-1
ASSLAKGQGSTEAF
>TRBV4-1|TRBJ1-4
ASSPDSGFNEKLF
>TRBV5-8|TRBJ2-7
ASSPGGTPKNFRYEQY
>TRBV6-2/TRBV6-3|TRBJ2-3
ASSYILAGVRDTQY
>TRBV9|TRBJ1-5
ASSQGGIGNQPQH
>TRBV9|TRBJ2-1
ASSGSTRSSSYNEQF
>TRBV28|TRBJ1-6
ASRTGGSSYNSPLH
>TRBV4-2|TRBJ2-5
ASSQARSGGAETQY
>TRBV12-5|TRBJ2-3
ASGPMVPTQY
>TRBV25-1|TRBJ1-4
ASRGQGGFNEKLF
>TRBV7-2|TRBJ2-1
ASSPRLAMSEQF
>TRBV11-3|TRBJ2-1
ASSLDFMGTPHNEQF
>TRBV27|TRBJ1-5
ASSSTVTGTGVQPQH
>TRBV11-3|TRBJ2-1
ASSFSGTGYNEQF
>TRBV30|TRBJ2-7
AWSAIAGAYEQY
>TRBV10-3|TRBJ1-2
AISETLHYGYT
>TRBV7-9|TRBJ1-3
ASSGPLATSGNTIY
>TRBV7-9|TRBJ2-2
ASSYLTGELF
>TRBV27|TRBJ1-1
ASSPTTGRAF
>TRBV5-1|TRBJ1-6
ASSLGAASTASPLH
>TRBV9|TRBJ1-1
ASSVGVGITEAF
>TRBV3-1/TRBV3-2|TRBJ1-1
ASSSRTPEAF
>TRBV18|TRBJ2-7
ASSPLLGRGVAYEQY
>TRBV19|TRBJ1-5
ASSALRWSNQPQH
>TRBV7-9|TRBJ2-3
ASSVSGGGTDTQY
>TRBV7-8|TRBJ1-1
ASSLDRDPNTEAF
>TRBV29-1|TRBJ1-5
SVVVGRNQPQH
>TRBV6-5|TRBJ2-1
ASSSSGVVRANEQF
>TRBV3-1/TRBV3-2|TRBJ2-7
ASSPPVSYEQY